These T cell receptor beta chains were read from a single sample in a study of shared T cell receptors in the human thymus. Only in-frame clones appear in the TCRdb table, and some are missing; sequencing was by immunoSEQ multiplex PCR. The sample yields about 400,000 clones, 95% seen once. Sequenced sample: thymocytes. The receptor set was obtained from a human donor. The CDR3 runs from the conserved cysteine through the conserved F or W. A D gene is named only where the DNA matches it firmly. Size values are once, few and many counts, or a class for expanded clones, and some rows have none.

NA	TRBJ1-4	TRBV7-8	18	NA	CASSPLRGIVATNEKLFF	TGTGCCAGCAGCCCACTAAGGGGAATAGTTGCAACTAATGAAAAACTGTTTTTT
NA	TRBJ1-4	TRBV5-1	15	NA	CASSLRGDSHEKLFF	TGCGCCAGCAGCTTGAGGGGGGATTCCCATGAAAAACTGTTTTTT
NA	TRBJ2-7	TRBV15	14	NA	CATSNRRLTYEQYF	TGTGCCACCAGCAACCGACGGCTTACCTACGAGCAGTACTTC
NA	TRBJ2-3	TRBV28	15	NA	CASSPRSDLTDTQYF	TGTGCCAGTTCTCCCCGGTCCGACCTCACAGATACGCAGTATTTT
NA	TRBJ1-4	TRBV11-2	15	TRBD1	CASSNRQGPDEKLFF	TGTGCCAGCAGCAACAGACAGGGGCCCGATGAAAAACTGTTTTTT
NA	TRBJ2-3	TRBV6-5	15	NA	CASSLGTYPTDTQYF	TGTGCCAGCAGTTTAGGGACTTACCCCACAGATACGCAGTATTTT
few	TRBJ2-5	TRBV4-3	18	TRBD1	CASSRTYRTGAPLETQYF	TGCGCCAGCAGCCGAACTTATAGGACAGGGGCTCCGTTGGAGACCCAGTACTTC
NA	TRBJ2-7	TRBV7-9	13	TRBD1	CASSLRTGVEQYF	TGTGCCAGCAGCTTAAGGACAGGGGTCGAGCAGTACTTC
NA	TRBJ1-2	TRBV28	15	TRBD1	CASSPLGGARDGYTF	TGTGCCAGCAGTCCTCTAGGGGGCGCTAGGGATGGCTACACCTTC
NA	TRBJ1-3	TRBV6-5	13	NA	CATLLPGGNTIYF	TGTGCCACACTACTCCCCGGTGGAAACACCATATATTTT
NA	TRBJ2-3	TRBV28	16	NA	CASSLYTGAIGDTQYF	TGTGCCAGCAGTTTATATACGGGGGCCATAGGGGATACGCAGTATTTT
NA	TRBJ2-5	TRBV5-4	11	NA	CASSLVETQYF	TGTGCCAGCAGCTTGGTCGAGACCCAGTACTTC
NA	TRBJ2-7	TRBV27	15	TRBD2	CASSTSGRLSYEQYF	TGTGCCAGCAGTACTAGCGGGAGGTTATCCTACGAGCAGTACTTC
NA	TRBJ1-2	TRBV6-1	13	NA	CASSGRDESGYTF	TGTGCCAGCAGTGGCCGGGACGAAAGTGGCTACACCTTC
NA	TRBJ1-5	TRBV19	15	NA	CASSIADPDGQPQHF	TGTGCCAGTAGTATCGCGGACCCCGACGGTCAGCCCCAGCATTTT
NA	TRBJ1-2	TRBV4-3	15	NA	CASSLGSSRVYGYTF	TGCGCCAGCAGCCTTGGTTCGTCGCGGGTCTATGGCTACACCTTC
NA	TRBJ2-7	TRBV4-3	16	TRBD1	CASSQVTQGASYEQYF	TGCGCCAGCAGCCAAGTAACACAGGGGGCCTCCTACGAGCAGTACTTC
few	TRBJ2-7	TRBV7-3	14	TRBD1	CASSLWDRVLEQYF	TGTGCCAGCAGCTTATGGGACAGGGTGCTCGAGCAGTACTTC
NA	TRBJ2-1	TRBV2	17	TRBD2	CASSDRIREGSYNEQFF	TGTGCCAGCAGTGACCGGATCCGGGAGGGTTCCTACAATGAGCAGTTCTTC
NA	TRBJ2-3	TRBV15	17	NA	CATSTLGRNKFTDTQYF	TGTGCCACCAGCACCCTTGGGCGGAACAAATTCACAGATACGCAGTATTTT
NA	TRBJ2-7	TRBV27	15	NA	CASSPRTANSYEQYF	TGTGCCAGCAGTCCTCGGACAGCTAACTCCTACGAGCAGTACTTC
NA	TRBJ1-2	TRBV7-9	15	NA	CASRPRHPTNYGYTF	TGTGCCAGCAGACCAAGACACCCAACTAACTATGGCTACACCTTC